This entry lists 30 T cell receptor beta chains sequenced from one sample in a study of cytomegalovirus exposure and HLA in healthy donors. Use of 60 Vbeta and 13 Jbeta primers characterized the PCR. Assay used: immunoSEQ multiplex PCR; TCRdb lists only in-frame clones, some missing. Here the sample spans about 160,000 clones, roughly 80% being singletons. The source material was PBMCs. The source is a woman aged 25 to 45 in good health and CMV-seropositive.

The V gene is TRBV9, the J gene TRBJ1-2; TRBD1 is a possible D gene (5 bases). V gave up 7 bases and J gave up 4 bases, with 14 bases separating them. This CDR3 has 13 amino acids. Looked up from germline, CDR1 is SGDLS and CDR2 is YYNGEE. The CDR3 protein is CASRGGAGYGYTF. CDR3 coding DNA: TGTGCCAGCCGGGGAGGGGCGGGCTATGGCTACACCTTC.

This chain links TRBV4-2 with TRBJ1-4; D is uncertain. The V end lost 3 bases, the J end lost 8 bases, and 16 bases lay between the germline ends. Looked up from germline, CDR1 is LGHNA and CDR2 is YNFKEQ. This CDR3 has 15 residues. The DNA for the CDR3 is TGTGCCAGCAGCCAGGATGGAGGATCCCAGGAAAAACTGTTTTTT. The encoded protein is CASSQDGGSQEKLFF.

This chain's CDR3 is CASSQGSGGAKDTQYF. The CDR3 DNA sequence: TGTGCCAGCAGCCAGGGGAGCGGGGGGGCAAAGGATACGCAGTATTTT. This sequence joins TRBV4-2 and TRBJ2-3; 10 bases align to TRBD2. The CDR3 runs to 16 residues. Germline trimming cut 3 bases from V and 6 bases from J; bases unmatched to any gene: 9. CDR1 LGHNA and CDR2 YNFKEQ come from the germline V gene.

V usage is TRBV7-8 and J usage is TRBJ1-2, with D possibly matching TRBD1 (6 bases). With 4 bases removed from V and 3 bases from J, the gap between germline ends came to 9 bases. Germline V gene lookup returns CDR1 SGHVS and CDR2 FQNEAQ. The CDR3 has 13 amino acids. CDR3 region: CASSSGGDYGYTF. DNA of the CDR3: TGTGCCAGCAGCTCGGGGGGCGACTATGGCTACACCTTC.

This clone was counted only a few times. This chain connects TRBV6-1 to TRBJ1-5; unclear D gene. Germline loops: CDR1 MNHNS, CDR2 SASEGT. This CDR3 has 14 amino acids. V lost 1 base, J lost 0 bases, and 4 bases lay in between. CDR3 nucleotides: TGTGCCAGCAGTGAAGGCTATAGCAATCAGCCCCAGCATTTT. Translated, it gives CASSEGYSNQPQHF.

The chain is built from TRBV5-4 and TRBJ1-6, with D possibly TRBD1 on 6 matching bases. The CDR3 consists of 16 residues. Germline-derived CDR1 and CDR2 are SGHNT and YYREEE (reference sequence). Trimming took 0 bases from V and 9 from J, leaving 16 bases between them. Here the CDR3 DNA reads TGTGCCAGCAGCTTGGCAGGGGAAAGTCGGAGTTCACCCCTCCACTTT. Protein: CASSLAGESRSSPLHF.

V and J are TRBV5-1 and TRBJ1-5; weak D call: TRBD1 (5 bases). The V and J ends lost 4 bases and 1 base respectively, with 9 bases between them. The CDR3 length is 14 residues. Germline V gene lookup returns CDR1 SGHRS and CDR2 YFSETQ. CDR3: CASSLDTSNQPQHF. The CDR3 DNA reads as TGCGCCAGCAGCCTGGACACGAGCAATCAGCCCCAGCATTTT.

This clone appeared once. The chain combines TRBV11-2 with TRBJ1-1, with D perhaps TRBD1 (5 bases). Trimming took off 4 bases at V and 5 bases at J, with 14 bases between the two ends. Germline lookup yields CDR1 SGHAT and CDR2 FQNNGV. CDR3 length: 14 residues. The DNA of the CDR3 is TGTGCCAGCAGCTCCCACTCCCAGGGAACTGAAGCTTTCTTT. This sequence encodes CASSSHSQGTEAFF.

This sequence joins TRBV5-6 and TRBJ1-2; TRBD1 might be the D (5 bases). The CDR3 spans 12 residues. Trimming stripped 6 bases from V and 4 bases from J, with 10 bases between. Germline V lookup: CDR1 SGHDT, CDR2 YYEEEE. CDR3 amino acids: CASMGGSYGYTF. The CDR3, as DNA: TGTGCCAGCATGGGGGGTTCCTATGGCTACACCTTC.

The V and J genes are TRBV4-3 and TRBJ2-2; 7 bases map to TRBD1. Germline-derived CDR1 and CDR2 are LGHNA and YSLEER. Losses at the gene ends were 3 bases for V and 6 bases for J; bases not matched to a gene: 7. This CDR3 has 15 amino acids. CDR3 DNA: TGCGCCAGCAGCCATGACACAGGGGACCCCGGGGAGCTGTTTTTT. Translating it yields CASSHDTGDPGELFF.

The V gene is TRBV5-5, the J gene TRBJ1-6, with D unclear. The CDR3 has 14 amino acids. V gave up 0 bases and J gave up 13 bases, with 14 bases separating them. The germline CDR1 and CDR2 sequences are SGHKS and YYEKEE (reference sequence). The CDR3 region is CASSLAVQFFPLHF. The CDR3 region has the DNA TGTGCCAGCAGCTTGGCAGTTCAGTTTTTCCCCCTCCACTTT.

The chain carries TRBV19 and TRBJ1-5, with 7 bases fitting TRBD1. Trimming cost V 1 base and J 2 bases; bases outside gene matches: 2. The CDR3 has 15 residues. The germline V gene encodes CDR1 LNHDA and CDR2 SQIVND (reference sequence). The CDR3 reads CASSIGQGGNQPQHF. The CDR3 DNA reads TGTGCCAGTAGTATAGGACAGGGAGGCAATCAGCCCCAGCATTTT.

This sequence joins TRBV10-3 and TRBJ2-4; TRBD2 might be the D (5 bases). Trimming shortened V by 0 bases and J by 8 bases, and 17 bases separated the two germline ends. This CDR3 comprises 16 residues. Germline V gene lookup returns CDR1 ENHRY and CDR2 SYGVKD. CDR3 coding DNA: TGTGCCATCAGTGAGTCGAAGTTTGGGAGTGGAGACATTCAGTACTTC. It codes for CAISESKFGSGDIQYF.

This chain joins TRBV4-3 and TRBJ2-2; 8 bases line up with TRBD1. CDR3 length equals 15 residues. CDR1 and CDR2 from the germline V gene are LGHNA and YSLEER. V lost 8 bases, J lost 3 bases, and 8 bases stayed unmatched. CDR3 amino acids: CASSRQGSYTGELFF. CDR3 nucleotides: TGCGCCAGCTCCCGACAGGGGTCTTACACCGGGGAGCTGTTTTTT.

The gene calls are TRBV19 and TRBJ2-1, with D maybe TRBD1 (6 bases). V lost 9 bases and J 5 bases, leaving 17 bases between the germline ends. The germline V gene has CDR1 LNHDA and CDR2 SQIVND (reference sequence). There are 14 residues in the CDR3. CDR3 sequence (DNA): TGTGCCAGCAAAACAGGGTTTGGTGACAATGAGCAGTTCTTC. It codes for CASKTGFGDNEQFF. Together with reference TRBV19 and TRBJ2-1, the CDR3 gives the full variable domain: DGGITQSPKYLFRKEGQNVTLSCEQNLNHDAMYWYRQDPGQGLRLIYYSQIVNDFQKGDIAEGYSVSREKKESFPLTVTSAQKNPTAFYLCASKTGFGDNEQFFGPGTRLTVL.

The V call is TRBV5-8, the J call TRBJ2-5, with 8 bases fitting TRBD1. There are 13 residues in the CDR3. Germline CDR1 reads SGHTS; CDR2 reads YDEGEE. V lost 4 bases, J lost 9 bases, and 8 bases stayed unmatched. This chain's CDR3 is CASSHGQGRAQYF. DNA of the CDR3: TGTGCCAGCAGCCATGGACAGGGCCGGGCCCAGTACTTC.

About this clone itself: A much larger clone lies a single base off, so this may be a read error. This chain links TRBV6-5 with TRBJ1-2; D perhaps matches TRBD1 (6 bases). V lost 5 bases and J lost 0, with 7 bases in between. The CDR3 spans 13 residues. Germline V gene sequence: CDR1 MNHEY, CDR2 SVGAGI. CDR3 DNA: TGTGCCAGCAGTGGGACATCTAACTATGGCTACACCTTC. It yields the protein CASSGTSNYGYTF.

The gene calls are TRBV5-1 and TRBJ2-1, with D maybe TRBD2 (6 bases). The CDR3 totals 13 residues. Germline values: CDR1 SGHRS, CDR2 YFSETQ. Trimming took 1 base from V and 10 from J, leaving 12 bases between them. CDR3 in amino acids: CASSLRRGWEQFF. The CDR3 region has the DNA TGCGCCAGCAGCTTGAGGCGGGGATGGGAGCAGTTCTTC.

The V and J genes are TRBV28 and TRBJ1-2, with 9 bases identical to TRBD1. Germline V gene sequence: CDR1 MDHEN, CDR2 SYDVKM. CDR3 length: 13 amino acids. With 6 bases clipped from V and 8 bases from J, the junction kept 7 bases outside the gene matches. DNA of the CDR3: TGTGCCAGCAGGACGACAGGGGGAGGGGGCTACACCTTC. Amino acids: CASRTTGGGGYTF.

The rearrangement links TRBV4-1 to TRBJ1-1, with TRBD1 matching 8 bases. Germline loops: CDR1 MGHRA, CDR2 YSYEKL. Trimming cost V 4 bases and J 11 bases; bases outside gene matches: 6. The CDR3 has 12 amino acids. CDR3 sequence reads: CASSPIQGGAFF. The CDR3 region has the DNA TGCGCCAGCAGCCCAATACAGGGGGGCGCTTTCTTT.

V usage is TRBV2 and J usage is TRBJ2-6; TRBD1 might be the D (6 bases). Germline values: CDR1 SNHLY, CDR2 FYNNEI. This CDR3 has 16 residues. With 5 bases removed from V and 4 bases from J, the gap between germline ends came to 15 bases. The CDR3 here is CASSYTTGSGANVLTF. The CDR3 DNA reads TGTGCCAGCAGTTACACTACAGGGAGCGGGGCCAACGTCCTGACTTTC.

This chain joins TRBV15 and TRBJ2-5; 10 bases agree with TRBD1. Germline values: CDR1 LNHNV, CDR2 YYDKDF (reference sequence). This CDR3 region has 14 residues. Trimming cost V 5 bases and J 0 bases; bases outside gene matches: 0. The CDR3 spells CATSGTGDQETQYF. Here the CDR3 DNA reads TGTGCCACCAGCGGGACAGGGGACCAAGAGACCCAGTACTTC. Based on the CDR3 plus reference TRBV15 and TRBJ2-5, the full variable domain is DAMVIQNPRYQVTQFGKPVTLSCSQTLNHNVMYWYQQKSSQAPKLLFHYYDKDFNNEADTPDNFQSRRPNTSFCFLDIRSPGLGDTAMYLCATSGTGDQETQYFGPGTRLLVL.

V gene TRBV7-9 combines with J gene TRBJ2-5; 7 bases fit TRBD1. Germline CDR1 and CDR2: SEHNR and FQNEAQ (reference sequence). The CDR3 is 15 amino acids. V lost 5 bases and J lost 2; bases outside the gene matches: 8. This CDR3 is CASSTYDRVQETQYF. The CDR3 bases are TGTGCCAGCAGCACTTACGACAGGGTACAAGAGACCCAGTACTTC.

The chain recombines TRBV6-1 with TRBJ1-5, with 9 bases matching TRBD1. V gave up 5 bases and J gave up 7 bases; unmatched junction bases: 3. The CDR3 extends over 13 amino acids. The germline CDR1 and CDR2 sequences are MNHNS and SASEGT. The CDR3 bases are TGTGCCAGCAGTCGGGACAGGGACCAGCCCCAGCATTTT. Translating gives CASSRDRDQPQHF.

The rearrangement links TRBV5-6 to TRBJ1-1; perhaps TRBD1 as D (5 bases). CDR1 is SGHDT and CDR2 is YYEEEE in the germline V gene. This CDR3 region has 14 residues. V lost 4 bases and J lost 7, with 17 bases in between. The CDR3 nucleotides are TGTGCCAGCAGCCGACGACAGATTATGTATGAAGCTTTCTTT. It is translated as CASSRRQIMYEAFF.

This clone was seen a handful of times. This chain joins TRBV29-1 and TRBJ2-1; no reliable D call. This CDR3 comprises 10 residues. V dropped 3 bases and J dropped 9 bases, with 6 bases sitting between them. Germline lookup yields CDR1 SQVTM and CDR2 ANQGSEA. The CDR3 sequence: CSVDTGEQFF. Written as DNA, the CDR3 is TGCAGCGTTGATACGGGTGAGCAGTTCTTC.

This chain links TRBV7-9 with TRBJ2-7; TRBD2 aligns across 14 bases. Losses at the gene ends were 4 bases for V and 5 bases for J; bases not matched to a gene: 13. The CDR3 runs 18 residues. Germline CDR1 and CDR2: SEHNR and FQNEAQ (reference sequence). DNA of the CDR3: TGTGCCAGCAGCTCCCGGTTGACTAGCGGGGGGGCCTCGGACGAGCAGTACTTC. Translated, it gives CASSSRLTSGGASDEQYF.

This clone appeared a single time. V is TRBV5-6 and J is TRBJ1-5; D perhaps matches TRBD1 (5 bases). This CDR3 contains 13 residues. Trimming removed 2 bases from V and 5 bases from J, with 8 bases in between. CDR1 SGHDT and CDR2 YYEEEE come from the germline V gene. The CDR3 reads CASSLQVDQPQHF. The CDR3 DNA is TGTGCCAGCAGCTTACAGGTGGATCAGCCCCAGCATTTT.

The CDR3, as DNA: TGCGCCAGCAGCTTTAACAGGGTCCATGAGCAGTTCTTC. It is translated as CASSFNRVHEQFF. This chain joins TRBV5-1 and TRBJ2-1; TRBD1 is a possible D gene (6 bases). The CDR3 spans 13 residues. Germline V gene lookup returns CDR1 SGHRS and CDR2 YFSETQ. The V end was cut by 2 bases, the J end by 8 bases, with 11 bases between.

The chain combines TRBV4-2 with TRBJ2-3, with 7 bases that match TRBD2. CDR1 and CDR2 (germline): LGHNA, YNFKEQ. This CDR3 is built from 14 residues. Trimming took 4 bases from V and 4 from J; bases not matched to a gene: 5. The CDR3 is CASSPIRGADTQYF. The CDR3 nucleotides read TGTGCCAGCAGCCCCATTCGGGGGGCAGATACGCAGTATTTT.